This T cell receptor (beta chain) is drawn from a study of cytomegalovirus exposure and HLA in healthy donors. Study context: Caucasian-associated ancestry cluster membership applied to approximately 81% of 398 genotyped donors.

V shed 6 bases and J shed 5 bases, with 13 bases lying between them. Germline V gene data show CDR1 as LGHNA and CDR2 as YNFKEQ. The CDR3 covers 14 residues. This clone was picked up a small number of times. As yet, its antigen is unknown. It was with 60 Vbeta and 13 Jbeta primers that the PCR ran. Profiling relied on immunoSEQ multiplex PCR, and the TCRdb table lists in-frame clones only, not all of them. Among roughly 280,000 clones listed, roughly two thirds were seen once. Notes on the study in general: According to an earlier analysis, most TCR beta V segments yielded productive rearrangements about 90% or about 30% of the time. Relative to equally common others, HLA-associated TCR beta chains showed greater clonal expansion in a later analysis. Researchers reported in a later analysis that common viral pathogens appeared linked to several top clusters.

Sequences were obtained from PBMCs. This sequence joins TRBV4-2 and TRBJ2-2, with TRBD2 as a possible D gene (6 bases). This receptor was obtained from a female donor in good health and CMV-seronegative. In nucleotides, the CDR3 is TGTGCCAGCAGTCGACGGACTATGACCGGGGAGCTGTTTTTT. Translation gives CASSRRTMTGELFF.